Listed below are T cell receptor beta chains from one sample, sequenced in a study of cytomegalovirus exposure and HLA in healthy donors. Clones were read by immunoSEQ multiplex PCR, and TCRdb kept only the in-frame ones, dropping some. The table includes about 140,000 clones, roughly 80% detected once. Sequencing used PBMCs. All receptors come from a man aged 35 to 55 in good health and CMV-seronegative. Both conserved end residues are part of each CDR3. Fields, in order: clone size, J gene, V gene, D gene, CDR3 protein, CDR3 DNA. The D gene is left open where the match is weak. The size of a clone is reported for some rows only, either as once, few or many, or as a class for expanded clones.

abundance: .
j_gene: TRBJ2-1
v_gene: TRBV2
d_gene: TRBD2
CDR3aa: CASSEDLAGGYNEQFF
CDR3nt: TGTGCCAGCAGTGAAGACCTAGCGGGGGGATACAATGAGCAGTTCTTC

abundance: .
j_gene: TRBJ2-3
v_gene: TRBV9
d_gene: .
CDR3aa: CASSVELASITDTQYF
CDR3nt: TGTGCCAGCAGCGTAGAACTAGCCAGCATCACAGATACGCAGTATTTT

abundance: .
j_gene: TRBJ1-6
v_gene: TRBV7-9
d_gene: .
CDR3aa: CASSPQSSYNSPLHF
CDR3nt: TGTGCCAGCAGCCCTCAGTCCTCCTATAATTCACCCCTCCACTTT

abundance: .
j_gene: TRBJ2-3
v_gene: TRBV5-4
d_gene: .
CDR3aa: CASSLSSTDTQYF
CDR3nt: TGTGCCAGCAGCTTGAGCAGCACAGATACGCAGTATTTT

abundance: .
j_gene: TRBJ1-2
v_gene: TRBV7-9
d_gene: .
CDR3aa: CASSNDPAGGYTF
CDR3nt: TGTGCCAGCAGCAACGACCCCGCAGGGGGCTACACCTTC

abundance: .
j_gene: TRBJ2-1
v_gene: TRBV10-1
d_gene: TRBD2
CDR3aa: CASREGSGGFDEQFF
CDR3nt: TGCGCCAGCAGAGAAGGTAGCGGGGGTTTCGATGAGCAGTTCTTC

abundance: .
j_gene: TRBJ2-1
v_gene: TRBV9
d_gene: TRBD2
CDR3aa: CASSFSAGGIYNEQFF
CDR3nt: TGTGCCAGCAGCTTCTCAGCGGGGGGGATATACAATGAGCAGTTCTTC

abundance: few
j_gene: TRBJ2-1
v_gene: TRBV2
d_gene: TRBD1
CDR3aa: CASSPGQVRSEQFF
CDR3nt: TGTGCCAGCAGCCCGGGACAGGTTCGTAGTGAGCAGTTCTTC

abundance: .
j_gene: TRBJ1-1
v_gene: TRBV11-2
d_gene: TRBD1
CDR3aa: CASSSRTGNTEAFF
CDR3nt: TGTGCCAGCAGCTCACGGACAGGGAACACTGAAGCTTTCTTT

abundance: .
j_gene: TRBJ2-7
v_gene: TRBV5-1
d_gene: .
CDR3aa: CASTLGTAAYEQYF
CDR3nt: TGCGCCAGCACCTTAGGGACTGCTGCCTACGAGCAGTACTTC

abundance: .
j_gene: TRBJ1-5
v_gene: TRBV4-1
d_gene: .
CDR3aa: CASSPKGGGGADQPQHF
CDR3nt: TGCGCCAGCAGCCCAAAGGGCGGGGGAGGGGCGGATCAGCCCCAGCATTTT

abundance: .
j_gene: TRBJ2-7
v_gene: TRBV9
d_gene: .
CDR3aa: CASSVSTGSYEQYF
CDR3nt: TGTGCCAGCAGCGTTTCGACAGGATCCTACGAGCAGTACTTC

abundance: .
j_gene: TRBJ2-5
v_gene: TRBV7-8
d_gene: TRBD1
CDR3aa: CASSWNRGKQYF
CDR3nt: TGTGCCAGCAGCTGGAACAGGGGTAAGCAGTACTTC

abundance: .
j_gene: TRBJ1-2
v_gene: TRBV30
d_gene: .
CDR3aa: CAWSVQRGGYTF
CDR3nt: TGTGCCTGGAGTGTACAGAGGGGGGGCTACACCTTC

abundance: .
j_gene: TRBJ1-1
v_gene: TRBV28
d_gene: .
CDR3aa: CASSPSGRAEAFF
CDR3nt: TGTGCCAGCAGCCCGTCGGGGAGGGCTGAAGCTTTCTTT

abundance: .
j_gene: TRBJ1-6
v_gene: TRBV27
d_gene: .
CDR3aa: CASSNSEGEAPLHF
CDR3nt: TGTGCCAGCAGTAATTCGGAAGGAGAGGCACCCCTCCACTTT

abundance: .
j_gene: TRBJ2-1
v_gene: TRBV6-1
d_gene: TRBD2
CDR3aa: CASSEAGGLNEQFF
CDR3nt: TGTGCCAGCAGTGAAGCGGGGGGGTTGAATGAGCAGTTCTTC

abundance: .
j_gene: TRBJ1-2
v_gene: TRBV19
d_gene: .
CDR3aa: CAFLNYGYTF
CDR3nt: TGTGCCTTTCTTAACTATGGCTACACCTTC

abundance: .
j_gene: TRBJ1-1
v_gene: TRBV6-5
d_gene: TRBD1
CDR3aa: CASSYNQGDVTEAFF
CDR3nt: TGTGCCAGCAGTTACAATCAGGGGGATGTGACTGAAGCTTTCTTT

abundance: .
j_gene: TRBJ1-6
v_gene: TRBV5-1
d_gene: .
CDR3aa: CASSLVADNNSPLHF
CDR3nt: TGCGCCAGCAGCTTGGTGGCCGATAATAATTCACCCCTCCACTTT

abundance: .
j_gene: TRBJ2-1
v_gene: TRBV5-1
d_gene: TRBD2
CDR3aa: CASKITSGGGNEQFF
CDR3nt: TGCGCCAGCAAGATCACCAGCGGGGGCGGGAATGAGCAGTTCTTC

abundance: .
j_gene: TRBJ2-2
v_gene: TRBV19
d_gene: TRBD1
CDR3aa: CASSMGQATGELFF
CDR3nt: TGTGCCAGTAGTATGGGACAGGCCACCGGGGAGCTGTTTTTT

abundance: .
j_gene: TRBJ1-2
v_gene: TRBV6-5
d_gene: TRBD1
CDR3aa: CASSMGQGGGTYTF
CDR3nt: TGTGCCAGCAGTATGGGACAGGGGGGCGGAACCTACACCTTC

abundance: .
j_gene: TRBJ2-2
v_gene: TRBV11-3
d_gene: .
CDR3aa: CASSPGVAGELFF
CDR3nt: TGTGCCAGCAGCCCGGGAGTTGCCGGGGAGCTGTTTTTT

abundance: .
j_gene: TRBJ2-5
v_gene: TRBV2
d_gene: TRBD2
CDR3aa: CASRSGLAGGPETQYF
CDR3nt: TGTGCCAGCAGATCCGGACTAGCGGGGGGGCCAGAGACCCAGTACTTC

abundance: few
j_gene: TRBJ1-1
v_gene: TRBV19
d_gene: .
CDR3aa: CASSGTTLDTEAFF
CDR3nt: TGTGCCAGTAGTGGGACTACACTGGACACTGAAGCTTTCTTT

abundance: .
j_gene: TRBJ2-3
v_gene: TRBV9
d_gene: TRBD1
CDR3aa: CASSAGDRGSDTQYF
CDR3nt: TGTGCCAGCAGCGCAGGGGACAGGGGTTCAGATACGCAGTATTTT

abundance: once
j_gene: TRBJ1-3
v_gene: TRBV7-8
d_gene: TRBD1
CDR3aa: CASSPGTGGFGNTIYF
CDR3nt: TGTGCCAGCAGTCCCGGGACAGGGGGGTTCGGAAACACCATATATTTT

abundance: .
j_gene: TRBJ1-1
v_gene: TRBV5-1
d_gene: TRBD1
CDR3aa: CASKIGTGNTEAFF
CDR3nt: TGCGCCAGCAAAATCGGGACAGGGAACACTGAAGCTTTCTTT

abundance: .
j_gene: TRBJ1-2
v_gene: TRBV10-3
d_gene: .
CDR3aa: CAISEPGRSLDYGYTF
CDR3nt: TGTGCCATCAGTGAACCAGGCCGATCCCTCGACTATGGCTACACCTTC

abundance: .
j_gene: TRBJ1-4
v_gene: TRBV9
d_gene: .
CDR3aa: CASSPGGDVEKLFF
CDR3nt: TGTGCCAGCAGCCCCGGAGGGGACGTTGAAAAACTGTTTTTT

abundance: many
j_gene: TRBJ1-1
v_gene: TRBV6-5
d_gene: .
CDR3aa: CASSYFKGGTEAFF
CDR3nt: TGTGCCAGCAGTTACTTCAAGGGAGGCACTGAAGCTTTCTTT